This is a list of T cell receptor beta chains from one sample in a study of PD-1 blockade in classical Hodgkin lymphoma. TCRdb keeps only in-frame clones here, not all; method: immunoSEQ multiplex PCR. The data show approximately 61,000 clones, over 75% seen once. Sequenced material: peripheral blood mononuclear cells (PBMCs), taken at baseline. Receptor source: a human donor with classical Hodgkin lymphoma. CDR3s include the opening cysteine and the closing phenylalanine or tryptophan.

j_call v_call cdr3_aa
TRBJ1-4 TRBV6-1 CASYATGRSNEKLFF
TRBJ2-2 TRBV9 CASSPRSTGELFF
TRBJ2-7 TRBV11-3 CASSLGGGYEQYF
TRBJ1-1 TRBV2 CASSDWGFNTEAFF
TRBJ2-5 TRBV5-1 CASSLVMGLQETQYF
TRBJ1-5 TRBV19 CASSIWAAGQQPQHF
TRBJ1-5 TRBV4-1 CASSQDPSSNQPQHF
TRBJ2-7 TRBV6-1 CASKTGGTYEQYF
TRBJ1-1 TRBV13 CASSLIGLAEAFF
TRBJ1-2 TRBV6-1 CASRGTEGYGYTF
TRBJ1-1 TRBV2 CASSEVNMNTEAFF
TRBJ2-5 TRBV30 CAWNHGGLQETQYF
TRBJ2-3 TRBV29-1 CSIAAQVVADTQYF
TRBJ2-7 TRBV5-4 CASSLQVGEQYF
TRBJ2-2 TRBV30 CAWNPGRGELFF
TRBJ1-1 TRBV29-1 CSVGSAEAFF
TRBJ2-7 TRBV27 CASSFGDRGYEQYF
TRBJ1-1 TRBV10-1 CASSEGTMSTEAFF
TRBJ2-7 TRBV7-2 CASSPWGLAGDSYEQYF
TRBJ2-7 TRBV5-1 CASSFLGTDAYEQYF
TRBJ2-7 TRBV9 CASSEGPSGIYEQYF
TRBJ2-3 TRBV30 CAWTSGGADTQYF
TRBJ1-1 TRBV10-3 CAISRRQGAAMNTEAFF
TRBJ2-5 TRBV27 CASSSAGAGHETQYF
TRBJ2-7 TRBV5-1 CASSRRQGGNEQYF
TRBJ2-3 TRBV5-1 CASSSQGPSTDTQYF
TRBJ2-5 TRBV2 CASFPGQEPWLETQYF
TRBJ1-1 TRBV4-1 CASTTGNTEAFF
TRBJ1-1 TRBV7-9 CASSFLAVAEAFF
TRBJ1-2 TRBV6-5 CAIGQSYGYTF
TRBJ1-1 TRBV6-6 CASILDRGDTEAFF
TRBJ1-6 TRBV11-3 CASSLNLDSPLHF
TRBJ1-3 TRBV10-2 CASSRDALTGNTIYF
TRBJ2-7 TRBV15 CATSRDRNEQYF
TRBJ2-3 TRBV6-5 CARDLVLYF
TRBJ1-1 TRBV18 CASSPGMNTEAFF
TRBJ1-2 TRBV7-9 CASSGSRDSGSRYGYTF
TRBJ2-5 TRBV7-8 CASSLVETQYF
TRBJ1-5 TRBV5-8 CASSLVLDSGQGGQPQHF
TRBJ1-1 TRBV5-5 CASKRAGLGTEAFF
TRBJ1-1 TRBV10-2 CASSSSDTNTEAFF
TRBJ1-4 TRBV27 CASSWSRAGNEKLFF
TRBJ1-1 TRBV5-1 CASSLPGENTEAFF
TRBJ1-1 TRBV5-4 CASSPGPTGLGEAFF
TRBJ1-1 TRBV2 CASSEGLTFEAFF
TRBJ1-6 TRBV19 CASSIGGADNSPLHF
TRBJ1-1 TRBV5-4 CASSPGTGAGGLRSEAFF